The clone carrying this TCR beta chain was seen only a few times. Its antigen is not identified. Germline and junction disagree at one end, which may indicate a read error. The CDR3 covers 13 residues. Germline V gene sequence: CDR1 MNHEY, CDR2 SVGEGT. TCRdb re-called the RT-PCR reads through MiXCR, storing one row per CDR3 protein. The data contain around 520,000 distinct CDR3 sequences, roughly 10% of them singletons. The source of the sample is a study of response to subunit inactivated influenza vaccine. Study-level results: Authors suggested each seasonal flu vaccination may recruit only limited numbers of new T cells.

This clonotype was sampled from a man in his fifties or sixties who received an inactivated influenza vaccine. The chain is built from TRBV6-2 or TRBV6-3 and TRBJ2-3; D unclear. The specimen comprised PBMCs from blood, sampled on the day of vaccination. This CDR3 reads CGLRWSSGDTQYF. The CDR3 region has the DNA TGCGGGCTTCGGTGGTCCTCAGGAGATACGCAGTATTTT.